This T cell receptor (beta chain) was captured by sequencing in a study of CD8 T cells in ankylosing spondylitis. Making the TCR beta libraries involved quantitative 5'-RACE with molecular barcodes. TCRdb ran MiXCR on the 5' RACE reads and lists one entry per CDR3 protein. The table includes a few hundred thousand distinct CDR3 sequences, under 8.5% detected once. This clonotype was counted a few times. Its antigen is unidentified. Germline trimming cut 4 bases from V and 0 bases from J; bases unmatched to any gene: 11. Germline CDR1 reads MDHEN; CDR2 reads SYDVKM. The CDR3 spans 17 residues. Study conclusions and caveats: Some motif variants were previously reported in reactive arthritis synovial fluid and blood. Ankylosing spondylitis blood appeared to carry a characteristic TCR beta motif of fewer than 10 highly homologous variants. Disease-linked clones were found to be CD8+ and relatively rare in peripheral blood. Significantly higher representation of disease-linked clones was reported for matched ankylosing spondylitis synovial fluid.

This chain links TRBV28 with TRBJ2-7; 8 bases align to TRBD1. This clonotype originated in a male donor with ankylosing spondylitis. The sequenced material came from blood, either unsorted or a sorted T cell fraction (not recorded which). The CDR3 here is CASSSPGTGGDSYEQYF. CDR3 nucleotides: TGTGCCAGCAGTTCCCCCGGGACAGGAGGCGACTCCTACGAGCAGTACTTC.